This T cell receptor (beta chain) is drawn from a study of blood T cell repertoires in COVID-19. Study in general: The cDNA or gDNA used as material had been derived from T cells, B-cell-depleted T cells, or PBMCs.

The study assigned cohorts using participant-reported clinical history. Before being deemed recovered, Cohort 3 donors had two negative PCRs, clearance, or symptom resolution. The V gene end was trimmed by 3 bases and the J gene end by 4 bases; junction bases not matched to a gene: 8. This CDR3 spans 15 amino acids. Germline V gives CDR1 SGHNT, CDR2 YYREEE (reference sequence). Some clones are missing from TCRdb's copy, which holds only in-frame ones; the method was immunoSEQ multiplex PCR. In the table there are more than 300,000 clones, 88% of which are singletons. The chain combines TRBV5-4 with TRBJ2-5; 8 bases fit TRBD1. Sequenced: PBMCs or T cells enriched from blood (not recorded which). This clonotype was sampled from a woman under 30 who had recovered from COVID-19. The CDR3 DNA follows: TGTGCCAGCAGCTCGACCCCTGACAGGGGAGAGACCCAGTACTTC. Protein product: CASSSTPDRGETQYF.